The rows below give T cell receptor beta chains drawn from one sample of a study of T cell responses to AZD1222 COVID-19 vaccine. Profiling relied on immunoSEQ multiplex PCR, and the TCRdb table lists in-frame clones only, not all of them. The top ten hold roughly 7.2% of the sample, which has tens of thousands of clones, 70% to 90% seen once. Sequences were derived from peripheral blood, sampled 28 days after the second AZD1222 dose. The source of these receptors is an adult who received the AZD1222 COVID-19 vaccine. Both conserved end residues are trimmed from each CDR3. Each record gives: CDR3 length, V gene, clone size, J gene, CDR3 protein. Only some rows state a clone size, as once, few, many or a class for expanded clones.

cdr3_length: 12
v_call: TRBV1
clone_size: .
j_call: TRBJ1-1
cdr3_aa: TTTGTGDMDEAF

cdr3_length: 12
v_call: TRBV28
clone_size: .
j_call: TRBJ1-6
cdr3_aa: ASSLAGHASALH

cdr3_length: 13
v_call: TRBV20-1
clone_size: .
j_call: TRBJ1-1
cdr3_aa: SASPPPGQNTEAF

cdr3_length: 12
v_call: TRBV24-1
clone_size: .
j_call: TRBJ2-2
cdr3_aa: ATSATGVAGELF

cdr3_length: 14
v_call: TRBV6-2/TRBV6-3
clone_size: .
j_call: TRBJ2-3
cdr3_aa: ASSRTGFPPTDTQY

cdr3_length: 11
v_call: TRBV6-5
clone_size: .
j_call: TRBJ1-2
cdr3_aa: ASKAGGAGGYT

cdr3_length: 11
v_call: TRBV30
clone_size: .
j_call: TRBJ2-7
cdr3_aa: AWSYRDPYEQY

cdr3_length: 12
v_call: TRBV18
clone_size: .
j_call: TRBJ2-5
cdr3_aa: ASSPGQGLETQY

cdr3_length: 15
v_call: TRBV7-2
clone_size: .
j_call: TRBJ2-3
cdr3_aa: ASSGAGQTLIGGTQY

cdr3_length: 14
v_call: TRBV6-5
clone_size: .
j_call: TRBJ2-3
cdr3_aa: ASSYRASGFTDTQY

cdr3_length: 9
v_call: TRBV20-1
clone_size: .
j_call: TRBJ2-7
cdr3_aa: SASGDYEQY

cdr3_length: 10
v_call: TRBV30
clone_size: few
j_call: TRBJ1-4
cdr3_aa: AWQGETEKLF

cdr3_length: 11
v_call: TRBV6-2/TRBV6-3
clone_size: .
j_call: TRBJ1-5
cdr3_aa: ASSYSGIQPQH

cdr3_length: 11
v_call: TRBV12-3/TRBV12-4
clone_size: .
j_call: TRBJ1-2
cdr3_aa: ASSPSAAYGYT

cdr3_length: 11
v_call: TRBV2
clone_size: few
j_call: TRBJ1-6
cdr3_aa: ASSDRAYSPLH

cdr3_length: 12
v_call: TRBV5-6
clone_size: .
j_call: TRBJ2-7
cdr3_aa: ASSLKGNHYEQY